This entry lists 3 T cell receptor beta chains sequenced from one sample in a study of T-cell memory formation after mild COVID-19. TCRdb passed the 5' RACE reads through MiXCR, listing each CDR3 protein once. Among 150,000 to 200,000 distinct CDR3 sequences listed, around a third were seen once. Sequencing was carried out using PBMCs or a T cell subset sorted from them (not recorded which). The receptor source for this set is an adult woman who had mild COVID-19 (a few samples of this study predate the infection). Cell type and time point are not known.

The chain combines TRBV29-1 with TRBJ2-7, with 10 bases identical to TRBD1. The CDR3 extends over 13 amino acids. From germline, CDR1 is SQVTM and CDR2 ANQGSEA. V lost 4 bases and J lost 2; bases outside the gene matches: 2. The CDR3 region is CSVGGTGAYEQYF. CDR3 nucleotides: TGCAGCGTTGGTGGGACAGGGGCCTACGAGCAGTACTTC.

This chain joins TRBV20-1 and TRBJ2-4; TRBD2 agrees at 10 bases. V lost 3 bases and J lost 8; bases outside the gene matches: 7. CDR1 is DFQATT, CDR2 SNEGSKA, per germline (reference sequence). This CDR3 comprises 14 residues. The CDR3: CSASLAGGLHIQYF. The DNA for the CDR3 is TGCAGTGCTAGTTTAGCGGGAGGCCTACACATTCAGTACTTC.

This clonotype was seen more than once but under ten times. The genes are TRBV29-1 and TRBJ2-7; TRBD1 matches at 7 bases. The CDR3 length is 11 residues. Germline V CDR1 and CDR2: SQVTM, ANQGSEA. The V gene end was trimmed by 4 bases and the J gene end by 4 bases; junction bases not matched to a gene: 1. The CDR3 protein is CSVAQGYEQYF. In DNA, the CDR3 is TGCAGCGTTGCACAGGGGTACGAGCAGTACTTC.